A single TCR beta chain is shown here with its context. Methods used by the authors: Cell counts per sample came from amplifying reference gene primers. Assay: immunoSEQ multiplex PCR; the TCRdb copy retains only in-frame clones and omits some. D and trimming come from the DNA, and the V and J calls and clone size come from that table. The sample has 210,000 or so clones, roughly 86% seen once. The data were taken from a study of blood T cell repertoires in COVID-19. Study at large: Researchers got acute and convalescent COVID-19 samples from the United States, Italy and Spain. PBMCs, B-cell-depleted T cells, or T cells were the source of the cDNA or gDNA that made up the material.

The V gene's germline CDR1 is LGHDT and CDR2 YNNKEL (reference sequence). V shed 5 bases, J shed 2 bases, and the junction held 10 bases outside the gene matches. The CDR3 loop spans 16 amino acids. The specimen sequenced was peripheral blood. The chain has TRBV3-1 (or the pseudogene TRBV3-2) and TRBJ2-3; TRBD2 matches 7 bases. This receptor was taken from a woman in her seventies with active or convalescent COVID-19. The CDR3 DNA reads as TGTGCCAGCAGCTACCGAGCGGGACTGATCACAGATACGCAGTATTTT. The encoded protein is CASSYRAGLITDTQYF.